The rows below give T cell receptor beta chains drawn from one sample of a study of beta chain features in type 1 diabetes. Profiling relied on immunoSEQ multiplex PCR, and the TCRdb table lists in-frame clones only, not all of them. In the table there are around 190,000 clones, 13% of which are singletons. The sample taken for sequencing was central memory CD4+ T cells from blood. These receptors were collected from a woman younger than 35 in good health. CDR3s include the opening cysteine and the closing phenylalanine or tryptophan. The order of the fields is D gene, V gene, J gene, clone size, CDR3 DNA, CDR3 protein. A D gene is named only where the DNA matches it firmly. For some rows the clone size is stated as once, few or many, or as a class when expanded; others skip it.

TRBD1	TRBV7-9	TRBJ1-2	.	TGTGCCAGCACCTCAGCCGGGACAGGGGGTTATGGCTACACCTTC	CASTSAGTGGYGYTF
TRBD1	TRBV29-1	TRBJ2-7	.	TGCAGCGTTGAGGACAGGGCTTACGAGCAGTACTTC	CSVEDRAYEQYF
TRBD2	TRBV27	TRBJ2-1	few	TGTGCCAGCAGTTTATCTCGACTAGCGGGTAATGAGCAGTTCTTC	CASSLSRLAGNEQFF
.	TRBV9	TRBJ1-1	few	TGTGCCAGCAGCGGCCAAACAGGAAACACTGAAGCTTTCTTT	CASSGQTGNTEAFF
.	TRBV30	TRBJ2-3	few	TGTGCCTGGAAAGCGGGGCAGGGGCACACAGATACGCAGTATTTT	CAWKAGQGHTDTQYF
.	TRBV5-1	TRBJ2-5	few	TGCGCCAGCAGCCTTTCCGGGGTTGGGGAGACCCAGTACTTC	CASSLSGVGETQYF
.	TRBV30	TRBJ2-5	few	TGTGCCTGGAGTGTAACTAGAGAGACCCAGTACTTC	CAWSVTRETQYF
.	TRBV28	TRBJ2-2	.	TGTGCCAGCAGTTTATTAGGGGAGCTGTTTTTT	CASSLLGELFF
TRBD2	TRBV19	TRBJ2-1	.	TGTGCCAGTAGTAAGTCAAGCGGGACCTACGGCCATAATGAGCAGTTCTTC	CASSKSSGTYGHNEQFF
.	TRBV7-9	TRBJ2-5	few	TGTGCCAGCAGCTTCACAAGACTAGAAGAGACCCAGTACTTC	CASSFTRLEETQYF
.	TRBV27	TRBJ1-6	once	TGTGCCAGCAGTTCGGGGCAGGGGTATAATTCACCCCTCCACTTT	CASSSGQGYNSPLHF
TRBD1	TRBV27	TRBJ1-5	few	TGTGCCAGCAGTTGGGGACAGGGAGATCAGCCCCAGCATTTT	CASSWGQGDQPQHF
.	TRBV2	TRBJ2-5	few	TGTGCCAGCAGTGTGCGACTAGGATCGCAAGAGACCCAGTACTTC	CASSVRLGSQETQYF
TRBD2	TRBV7-3	TRBJ2-1	.	TGTGCCAGCAGCTTAGAAGGGACTAGCGGGAGGAGTGAGCAGTTCTTC	CASSLEGTSGRSEQFF
TRBD2	TRBV5-8	TRBJ2-2	few	TGCGCCAGCAGCCGGAGGGGACTAGTAAACACCGGGGAGCTGTTTTTT	CASSRRGLVNTGELFF
TRBD1	TRBV6-5	TRBJ1-2	.	TGTGCCAGCAGCTTACCCCCGGGACAGGGGGATGGCTACACCTTC	CASSLPPGQGDGYTF
.	TRBV30	TRBJ1-2	once	TGTGCCTTGACTCTCCGCTATGGCTACACCTTC	CALTLRYGYTF
TRBD2	TRBV5-1	TRBJ2-7	.	TGCGCCAGCAGCCCTGGGACTAGCGGGCGCTCCTACGAGCAGTACTTC	CASSPGTSGRSYEQYF
.	TRBV6-5	TRBJ2-6	.	TGTGCCAGCAGTGGGCAGAACCTTGGGGCCAACGTCCTGACTTTC	CASSGQNLGANVLTF
TRBD2	TRBV18	TRBJ2-7	.	TGTGCCAGCTCACCGAGAACTAGCGGGAGTACGTACGAGCAGTACTTC	CASSPRTSGSTYEQYF
TRBD2	TRBV5-4	TRBJ2-1	.	TGTGCCAGCAGCTTAAACGCGGGAGTGTGGAATGAGCAGTTCTTC	CASSLNAGVWNEQFF
TRBD2	TRBV7-9	TRBJ2-1	.	TGTGCCAGCACTATAGCGGGAGGGCCTTCGCATGAGCAGTTCTTC	CASTIAGGPSHEQFF
.	TRBV29-1	TRBJ2-1	.	TGCGGGGGAGGGGGCAGGGGGCACGGAAATGAGCAGTTCTTC	CGGGGRGHGNEQFF
TRBD1	TRBV28	TRBJ2-4	.	TGTGCCAGCCGATTGACAGGGAAGGACATTCAGTACTTC	CASRLTGKDIQYF
.	TRBV27	TRBJ2-3	.	TGTGCCAGCAGTTTATACAGGCCCACAGATACGCAGTATTTT	CASSLYRPTDTQYF
TRBD1	TRBV4-2	TRBJ1-4	few	TGTGCCAGCAGCCCTAGGGACAGTAAAAATGAAAAACTGTTTTTT	CASSPRDSKNEKLFF
TRBD2	TRBV30	TRBJ2-1	few	TGTGCCTGGAGCATGGCTAGCGGCTACAATGAGCAGTTCTTC	CAWSMASGYNEQFF
.	TRBV7-9	TRBJ2-1	few	TGTGCCAGCAGCTTAGTGGGGGCCGGCTATGAGCAGTTCTTC	CASSLVGAGYEQFF